These 24 T cell receptor beta chains were sequenced from one sample in a study of blood T cell repertoires in COVID-19 (TCRdb year 2020). The receptor library was made with the immunoSEQ multiplex PCR assay. This is the immuneACCESS table as TCRdb keeps it, with only in-frame sequences that have V and J called. A part of the clones is gone; compared with another copy, unresolved V genes explain less than half, and the rest is unexplained. For this sample there are some 300,000 clones; 88% appear just once. 5.5% to 7% of the sample comes from the top ten. The specimen sequenced was peripheral blood. These receptors all come from a woman aged 30 to 39 who had recovered from COVID-19.

The CDR3 DNA sequence: TGTGCCAGCAGCTTCGGGACGCCGGAGGGGAAGCCGCAGTATTTT. Protein: CASSFGTPEGKPQYF. The J gene is TRBJ2-3, the V gene TRBV7-3, with a tentative D call TRBD2 (6 bases). Germline loops: CDR1 SGHTA, CDR2 FQGTGA. This CDR3 is 15 amino acids long. The V end was cut by 3 bases, the J end by 10 bases, with 20 bases between.

Remarks on this clone: The junction shows a germline mismatch at one end, possibly a read error. Distinct nucleotide sequences in the sample also encode this CDR3. The chain uses TRBV7-8 and TRBJ1-1; 11 bases fit TRBD1. CDR1 and CDR2 (germline): SGHVS, FQNEAQ. This CDR3 is built from 16 residues. The CDR3 region is CASSPLGQGVNTEAFF. CDR3 DNA: TGTGCTAGCAGCCCCCTGGGACAGGGGGTGAACACTGAAGCTTTCTTT.

The genes are TRBV3-1 (or the pseudogene TRBV3-2) and TRBJ2-2; tentative D call: TRBD2 (6 bases). V lost 3 bases and J 0 bases, leaving 20 bases between the germline ends. The CDR3 length is 19 residues. From germline, CDR1 is LGHDT and CDR2 YNNKEL (reference sequence). The CDR3 DNA reads TGTGCCAGCAGCCAGGGAGGTACAGACCTGAGTTCGAACACCGGGGAGCTGTTTTTT. Encoded protein: CASSQGGTDLSSNTGELFF.

This chain links TRBV4-1 with TRBJ2-5, with TRBD1 identical over 7 bases. Unmatched junction bases numbered 8, after V lost 2 bases and J lost 5 bases. The CDR3 is made up of 15 amino acids. Germline V lookup: CDR1 MGHRA, CDR2 YSYEKL. Here the CDR3 reads CASSQTDRTIETQYF. The DNA of the CDR3 is TGCGCCAGCAGCCAAACGGACAGGACAATCGAGACCCAGTACTTC.

V usage is TRBV19 and J usage is TRBJ1-1; D ambiguous. Germline CDR1 is LNHDA and CDR2 is SQIVND (reference sequence). The V gene lost 3 bases and the J gene lost 0 bases, with 11 bases spanning the gap. The CDR3 runs to 15 residues. DNA for the CDR3: TGTGCCAGTAGTATTATTGGAACTATGAACACTGAAGCTTTCTTT. Protein product: CASSIIGTMNTEAFF.

This clone was observed a few times. Here the CDR3 reads CASNSAVTAYEQYF. CDR3 nucleotide sequence: TGTGCCAGCAACTCAGCAGTGACAGCCTACGAGCAGTACTTC. This chain links TRBV6-5 with TRBJ2-7; D possibly corresponds to TRBD1 (5 bases). The CDR3 sequence is 14 residues long. The germline gives CDR1 MNHEY, CDR2 SVGAGI. Trimming pared 7 bases from V and 2 bases from J, leaving 15 bases between.

The rearrangement joins TRBV6-1 to TRBJ2-7, with D perhaps matching TRBD1 (5 bases). This CDR3 spans 14 amino acids. V was clipped by 1 base and J by 6 bases, with 13 bases between them. The V gene's germline CDR1 is MNHNS and CDR2 SASEGT. The CDR3 here is CASSEVRGEVEQYF. The CDR3 nucleotides read TGTGCCAGCAGTGAAGTTAGGGGCGAGGTCGAGCAGTACTTC.

The genes are TRBV15 and TRBJ1-3; no reliable D call. V lost 0 bases, J lost 3 bases, and 6 bases lay in between. This CDR3 spans 14 amino acids. The germline CDR1 and CDR2 sequences are LNHNV and YYDKDF (reference sequence). CDR3 in amino acids: CATSRDTVGNTIYF. Written as DNA, the CDR3 is TGTGCCACCAGCAGAGATACGGTTGGAAACACCATATATTTT.

V gene TRBV7-6 combines with J gene TRBJ1-1; a weak D match, TRBD1 (6 bases). The CDR3 sequence is 16 residues long. CDR1 SGHVS and CDR2 FNYEAQ come from the germline V gene. V lost 5 bases, J lost 2 bases, and 18 bases lay in between. CDR3 coding DNA: TGTGCCAGCAGCCACCCGAGGGGGGGCATCAACACTGAAGCTTTCTTT. Translated, it gives CASSHPRGGINTEAFF.

This chain links TRBV6-5 with TRBJ2-7, with a possible D match to TRBD1 (6 bases). The CDR3 has 14 amino acids. Trimming took 8 bases from V and 4 from J, leaving 18 bases between them. Germline V gives CDR1 MNHEY, CDR2 SVGAGI. The CDR3 reads CASVSPGQRYEQYF. The CDR3 nucleotides are TGTGCCAGCGTATCTCCGGGACAAAGGTACGAGCAGTACTTC.

About this clone itself: Different DNA sequences within this sample yield the same CDR3. The chain links TRBV6-5 to TRBJ1-1, with D tentatively TRBD1 (5 bases). Germline CDR1 reads MNHEY; CDR2 reads SVGAGI. This CDR3 has 13 amino acids. V lost 0 bases to trimming and J lost 4 bases, with 6 bases between them. CDR3 protein: CASSYSGRTEAFF. CDR3 bases: TGTGCCAGCAGTTACTCGGGGCGCACTGAAGCTTTCTTT.

This chain connects TRBV23-1 to TRBJ1-5; 8 bases align to TRBD1. TRBV23-1 carries the ORF label, with uncertain function. CDR3 length: 17 residues. V lost 4 bases and J lost 1; bases outside the gene matches: 9. CDR3 DNA: TGCGCCAGCAGTCGCGCGCCAGGGGGCTCGAGCAATCAGCCCCAGCATTTT. It specifies CASSRAPGGSSNQPQHF.

This clone was recorded a few times. The J gene is TRBJ2-3, the V gene TRBV25-1; TRBD2 might be the D (5 bases). Per the germline V gene, CDR1 is MGHDK and CDR2 is SYGVNS. V lost 2 bases and J lost 4, with 13 bases in between. The CDR3 loop spans 15 amino acids. The CDR3 nucleotides read TGTGCCAGCAGTGAACGGGGTTCCAGCTCAGATACGCAGTATTTT. Amino acids: CASSERGSSSDTQYF.

V gene TRBV24-1 combines with J gene TRBJ2-1; 14 bases fit TRBD2. The J segment lost 7 bases and the V segment lost 7 bases, leaving 5 bases of the junction unmatched. In germline, CDR1 is KGHDR, CDR2 SFDVKD. CDR3 length equals 15 residues. CDR3: CATSGLAGGRNEQFF. Here the CDR3 DNA reads TGTGCCACCAGCGGACTAGCGGGGGGTAGGAATGAGCAGTTCTTC.

This chain joins TRBV4-1 and TRBJ2-5; D is unresolved. In germline, CDR1 is MGHRA, CDR2 YSYEKL. This CDR3 region has 13 residues. The V gene lost 4 bases and the J gene lost 9 bases, with 15 bases spanning the gap. The CDR3 coding sequence is TGCGCCAGCAGCCGCGGCCTCCTTGGGTCCCAGTACTTC. Translation gives CASSRGLLGSQYF.

The rearrangement links TRBV7-6 to TRBJ2-5, with 10 bases matching TRBD1. This CDR3 contains 19 residues. V was clipped by 1 base and J by 4 bases; unmatched bases: 15. From germline, CDR1 is SGHVS and CDR2 FNYEAQ. The CDR3 DNA reads as TGTGCCAGCAGCTTAGATCCGGTATGGGAGGGACAGGGGCCAGAGACCCAGTACTTC. Protein product: CASSLDPVWEGQGPETQYF.

The rearrangement links TRBV4-1 to TRBJ1-5; D is unclear. The CDR3 contains 17 residues. CDR1 and CDR2 (germline): MGHRA, YSYEKL. Trimming pared 1 base from V and 0 bases from J, leaving 13 bases between. CDR3 sequence (DNA): TGCGCCAGCAGCCAAGGCGGCAGAGTTTATAGCAATCAGCCCCAGCATTTT. Amino acids: CASSQGGRVYSNQPQHF.

This clone occurred a few times. The gene calls are TRBV6-5 and TRBJ2-1, with TRBD1 matching 10 bases. Looked up from germline, CDR1 is MNHEY and CDR2 is SVGAGI. With V trimmed by 0 bases and J by 6 bases, 2 bases remained unmatched. The CDR3 sequence is 15 residues long. The CDR3 protein is CASSYSWTGGNEQFF. Here the CDR3 DNA reads TGTGCCAGCAGTTACTCTTGGACAGGGGGCAATGAGCAGTTCTTC.

J is TRBJ1-4 and V is TRBV19, with D hard to call. V was clipped by 1 base and J by 3 bases, with 21 bases between them. The CDR3 is 19 residues long. Germline CDR1 reads LNHDA; CDR2 reads SQIVND (reference sequence). DNA for the CDR3: TGTGCCAGTAGTATAGGAGCCGGGCGGAAATCGAGGGCTAATGAAAAACTGTTTTTT. Amino acid sequence: CASSIGAGRKSRANEKLFF.

This chain connects TRBV18 to TRBJ1-4; a weak D match, TRBD1 (5 bases). Trimming cost V 3 bases and J 0 bases, with 14 bases left between them. Germline V gives CDR1 KGHSH, CDR2 LQKENI. This CDR3 is built from 17 residues. The CDR3 spells CASSPEGAYATNEKLFF. The CDR3 region has the DNA TGTGCCAGCTCACCGGAAGGGGCATACGCAACTAATGAAAAACTGTTTTTT. The variable domain in full, with the rest retrieved from reference TRBV18 and TRBJ1-4, is NAGVMQNPRHLVRRRGQEARLRCSPMKGHSHVYWYRQLPEEGLKFMVYLQKENIIDESGMPKERFSAEFPKEGPSILRIQQVVRGDSAAYFCASSPEGAYATNEKLFFGSGTQLSVL.

The rearrangement uses TRBV2 and TRBJ2-6; 11 positions agree with TRBD2. The trim removed 8 bases at V and 2 bases at J, leaving 5 bases unmatched. Germline CDR1 and CDR2: SNHLY and FYNNEI. This CDR3 comprises 16 residues. The CDR3 is CASGTSGGAGANVLTF. The CDR3 nucleotides read TGTGCCAGCGGCACTAGCGGGGGTGCTGGGGCCAACGTCCTGACTTTC. The variable domain in full, completed from reference TRBV2 and TRBJ2-6, reads EPEVTQTPSHQVTQMGQEVILRCVPISNHLYFYWYRQILGQKVEFLVSFYNNEISEKSEIFDDQFSVERPDGSNFTLKIRSTKLEDSAMYFCASGTSGGAGANVLTFGAGSRLTVL.

On this clone itself: The germline gene is not matched at one end of the junction; a read error may be the cause. V usage is TRBV24-1 and J usage is TRBJ1-5, with 9 bases fitting TRBD1. This CDR3 is 13 amino acids long. Germline V gene lookup returns CDR1 KGHDR and CDR2 SFDVKD. The CDR3 DNA reads TGTGCCACCAGTGATGCTAACAGGGGGCCCCTGCATTTT. Protein product: CATSDANRGPLHF.

This chain links TRBV5-5 with TRBJ1-6, with 11 bases identical to TRBD1. J lost 10 bases, V lost 7 bases, and 10 bases had no gene match. The CDR3 is made up of 15 amino acids. CDR1 is SGHKS and CDR2 is YYEKEE in the germline V gene (reference sequence). CDR3 sequence reads: CASGKPGQGDSPLHF. CDR3 in DNA: TGTGCCAGCGGGAAACCGGGACAGGGGGACTCACCCCTCCACTTT.

The genes are TRBV5-8 and TRBJ2-3; D is possibly TRBD2 (5 bases). This CDR3 has 16 residues. Germline CDR1 and CDR2: SGHTS and YDEGEE. Trimming removed 0 bases at V and 3 bases at J, with 14 bases between. As DNA, the CDR3 is TGTGCCAGCAGCTTGGACCCGGGAAGTAGTACAGATACGCAGTATTTT. This encodes CASSLDPGSSTDTQYF.